This T cell receptor beta chain was sequenced in a study of T cell responses to AZD1222 COVID-19 vaccine. Some clones are missing from TCRdb's copy, which holds only in-frame ones; the method was immunoSEQ multiplex PCR. In the table there are 100,000 to 120,000 clones, roughly 90% of which are singletons. Germline CDR1 and CDR2: WNHNN and SYGVQD (reference sequence). The CDR3 runs 14 residues. The germline V and J ends were trimmed by 0 bases and 6 bases, with 9 bases remaining between them. The source was peripheral blood, collected 28 days after the second AZD1222 dose. The receptor's source is an adult who received the AZD1222 COVID-19 vaccine. The chain carries TRBV10-1 and TRBJ2-1; unclear D gene. This chain's CDR3 is CASSESHPGNEQFF. In DNA form, the CDR3 reads TGCGCCAGCAGTGAGTCCCATCCGGGCAATGAGCAGTTCTTC.